This TCR beta chain was recovered during a study of blood T cell repertoires in COVID-19. Study as a whole: Samples taken during acute and convalescent COVID-19 were collected in the United States, Italy and Spain.

Trimming pared 3 bases from V and 6 bases from J, leaving 9 bases between. This CDR3 comprises 13 residues. Germline CDR1 and CDR2: MRHNA and SNTAGT. Measured with immunoSEQ multiplex PCR; TCRdb has only the in-frame clones, and not every one. The data hold 180,000 or so clones, with around 82% observed a single time. The TCR was taken from a woman older than 75 with acute or convalescent COVID-19. Sequences were obtained from peripheral blood. This chain joins TRBV6-4 and TRBJ1-5; D not resolved. The CDR3 loop is CASSEGVGQPQHF. As DNA, the CDR3 is TGTGCCAGCAGTGAGGGCGTGGGTCAGCCCCAGCATTTT.